Below, 19 T cell receptor beta chains from the same sample are listed, as sequenced in a study of blood T cells in healthy people across ages. Through a sample-barcoded 5' primer and a J-beta primer mix, a second PCR was run for about 7 to 12 cycles. One entry per CDR3 protein results from TCRdb running MiXCR on the 5' RACE reads. Of fewer than 900,000 distinct CDR3 sequences in the sample, roughly 43% were seen once. The sample taken for sequencing was blood. The receptor source for this set is a woman aged 55-69 years in good health.

The DNA for the CDR3 is TGCGCCAGCAGCCAAGGAGTTCAGGGGAACAATCAGCCCCAGCATTTT. Translation gives CASSQGVQGNNQPQHF. The chain joins TRBV4-3 to TRBJ1-5; D is possibly TRBD1 (6 bases). CDR1 and CDR2 (germline): LGHNA, YSLEER. Trimming stripped 1 base from V and 3 bases from J, with 13 bases between. The CDR3 extends over 16 amino acids.

This chain joins TRBV5-1 and TRBJ2-7, with TRBD1 matching over 7 bases. The germline V gene encodes CDR1 SGHRS and CDR2 YFSETQ. With V trimmed by 4 bases and J by 0 bases, 4 bases remained unmatched. The CDR3 runs 14 residues. The CDR3 is CASSRDSTSYEQYF. The CDR3 DNA reads TGCGCCAGCAGCAGGGACAGTACCTCCTACGAGCAGTACTTC.

The chain links TRBV12-3 or TRBV12-4 to TRBJ1-6; D might be TRBD1 (5 bases). The V gene lost 2 bases and the J gene lost 7 bases, with 9 bases spanning the gap. This CDR3 is 14 amino acids long. The CDR3 loop is CASSLWGSNSPLHF. In DNA, the CDR3 is TGTGCCAGCAGTTTATGGGGCAGCAATTCACCCCTCCACTTT.

This clonotype showed up many times. The rearrangement links TRBV29-1 to TRBJ1-2; the match to TRBD1 covers 7 bases. Germline V gene sequence: CDR1 SQVTM, CDR2 ANQGSEA. V lost 5 bases, J lost 5 bases, and 2 bases stayed unmatched. This CDR3 has 11 amino acids. CDR3 bases: TGCAGCGTTAGGGGACAGTATGGCTACACCTTC. It encodes CSVRGQYGYTF.

The gene calls are TRBV28 and TRBJ2-1; 7 positions agree with TRBD1. This CDR3 comprises 13 residues. Trimming removed 8 bases from V and 4 bases from J; junction bases left unmatched: 5. Germline V gene sequence: CDR1 MDHEN, CDR2 SYDVKM. The CDR3 DNA is TGTGCCAGCCAGACAGGGAGTTACAATGAGCAGTTCTTC. Translation: CASQTGSYNEQFF.

This clonotype was seen more than once but under ten times. The chain has TRBV20-1 and TRBJ1-1; no clear D gene. This CDR3 is 14 amino acids long. Germline-derived CDR1 and CDR2 are DFQATT and SNEGSKA (reference sequence). V shed 0 bases and J shed 4 bases, with 12 bases lying between them. DNA for the CDR3: TGCAGTGCTAGAGATCCTACAGCAACCACTGAAGCTTTCTTT. Protein: CSARDPTATTEAFF.

This sequence joins TRBV11-2 and TRBJ2-7, with TRBD2 as a possible D gene (5 bases). The V gene lost 3 bases and the J gene lost 2 bases, with 14 bases spanning the gap. Germline V lookup: CDR1 SGHAT, CDR2 FQNNGV. This CDR3 is built from 15 residues. The CDR3 loop reads CASSFRRTVTYEQYF. The CDR3 nucleotides are TGTGCCAGCAGCTTCCGGAGGACGGTAACCTACGAGCAGTACTTC.

This chain connects TRBV19 to TRBJ1-5, with D unclear. Germline V gene sequence: CDR1 LNHDA, CDR2 SQIVND (reference sequence). The germline V and J ends were trimmed by 3 bases and 3 bases, with 6 bases remaining between them. The length of the CDR3 is 13 residues. CDR3 region: CASSIRVNQPQHF. The CDR3 coding sequence is TGTGCCAGTAGTATTAGGGTCAATCAGCCCCAGCATTTT.

Only a few counts were recorded for this clonotype. V is TRBV7-2 and J is TRBJ2-7; 7 nucleotides match TRBD2. Germline-derived CDR1 and CDR2 are SGHTA and FQGNSA. Trimming removed 0 bases from V and 0 bases from J; junction bases left unmatched: 8. The CDR3 totals 17 residues. The CDR3 DNA reads TGTGCCAGCAGCTTAGCCGTAGAGCGGGGCTACTCCTACGAGCAGTACTTC. Its translation is CASSLAVERGYSYEQYF.

This clonotype was detected a few times. The chain links TRBV20-1 to TRBJ2-3; D possibly corresponds to TRBD2 (6 bases). The V gene lost 1 base and the J gene lost 0 bases, with 11 bases spanning the gap. The CDR3 is 15 amino acids. CDR1 is DFQATT and CDR2 is SNEGSKA in the germline V gene (reference sequence). The CDR3 region is CSARVGGTSTDTQYF. The CDR3 nucleotides read TGCAGTGCTAGAGTTGGCGGGACTAGCACAGATACGCAGTATTTT.

This clonotype has ten or more counts. This chain links TRBV7-9 with TRBJ1-2; 9 nucleotides agree with TRBD1. This CDR3 contains 13 residues. Germline CDR1 is SEHNR and CDR2 is FQNEAQ (reference sequence). V shed 6 bases, J shed 6 bases, and the junction held 5 bases outside the gene matches. CDR3 amino acids: CASRSTGGHGYTF. The CDR3 DNA is TGTGCCAGCAGGTCGACAGGGGGGCATGGCTACACCTTC.

This clonotype was detected many times. The gene calls are TRBV10-3 and TRBJ2-5, with 7 bases aligning to TRBD1. The CDR3 has 16 residues. The J segment lost 5 bases and the V segment lost 10 bases, leaving 19 bases of the junction unmatched. Per the germline V gene, CDR1 is ENHRY and CDR2 is SYGVKD. Written as DNA, the CDR3 is TGTGCCACCCGGGAAGACACAGGGGTTTATGTTGAGACCCAGTACTTC. Translating it yields CATREDTGVYVETQYF.

A remark on this clonotype: A read error may be the cause here, since a much bigger clone is one base away. This chain joins TRBV6-2 or TRBV6-3 and TRBJ2-1; 8 nucleotides match TRBD2. Trimming cost V 6 bases and J 4 bases; bases outside gene matches: 14. CDR1 and CDR2 from the germline V gene are MNHEY and SVGEGT. CDR3 length: 17 amino acids. The CDR3 bases are TGTGCCAGCAGCGATGGGACTAGTAGGCGGTGGTACAATGAGCAGTTCTTC. Amino acids: CASSDGTSRRWYNEQFF.

A few counts support this clonotype. The chain uses TRBV20-1 and TRBJ2-1; 8 nucleotides agree with TRBD2. This CDR3 spans 12 amino acids. J gave up 7 bases and V 5 bases, and 4 bases lay outside the gene matches. CDR1 is DFQATT, CDR2 SNEGSKA, per germline (reference sequence). The CDR3 here is CSAGTRGNEQFF. The DNA of the CDR3 is TGCAGTGCTGGGACTAGGGGAAATGAGCAGTTCTTC.

The CDR3 DNA reads as TGCAGTGCTAGAGATGACAGGGGAGGGAAGACCCAGTACTTC. The encoded protein is CSARDDRGGKTQYF. This sequence joins TRBV20-1 and TRBJ2-5, with a possible D match to TRBD1 (8 bases). Germline loops: CDR1 DFQATT, CDR2 SNEGSKA (reference sequence). Trimming cost V 0 bases and J 6 bases, with 14 bases left between them. The CDR3 loop spans 14 amino acids.

V gene TRBV29-1 combines with J gene TRBJ2-5, with no clear D. CDR3 length: 15 amino acids. Between the trimmed V and J ends, which lost 3 bases and 0 bases, there was a span of 14 bases. Germline CDR1 is SQVTM and CDR2 is ANQGSEA. The CDR3 DNA reads TGCAGCGTTGATTTGGCCCGGTCGTACCAAGAGACCCAGTACTTC. It specifies CSVDLARSYQETQYF.

This sequence joins TRBV3-1 and TRBJ2-6; D is unclear. Trimming took off 1 base at V and 0 bases at J, with 13 bases between the two ends. Germline CDR1 reads LGHDT; CDR2 reads YNNKEL (reference sequence). CDR3 length equals 18 residues. The CDR3 protein is CASSQVRARSSGANVLTF. CDR3 nucleotide sequence: TGTGCCAGCAGCCAAGTAAGGGCTAGGAGCTCTGGGGCCAACGTCCTGACTTTC.

The rearrangement links TRBV6-2 or TRBV6-3 to TRBJ1-5, with no clear D. Germline V gene lookup returns CDR1 MNHEY and CDR2 SVGEGT. The ends were cut back, 8 bases at V and 5 bases at J, with 10 bases in the middle. This CDR3 has 12 amino acids. The CDR3 loop is CASAGVDQPQHF. Here the CDR3 DNA reads TGTGCCAGCGCCGGGGTGGATCAGCCCCAGCATTTT.

This clonotype was counted many times. This chain connects TRBV10-3 to TRBJ2-1; D assignment may be TRBD1 or TRBD2 (5 bases each). In germline, CDR1 is ENHRY, CDR2 SYGVKD. Trimming stripped 0 bases from V and 0 bases from J, with 30 bases between. The CDR3 is 23 amino acids. In nucleotides, the CDR3 is TGTGCCATCAGTGAGTCGACTCTACCCAACATCGGGCCGGGACCCATCTCCTACAATGAGCAGTTCTTC. Translation gives CAISESTLPNIGPGPISYNEQFF.